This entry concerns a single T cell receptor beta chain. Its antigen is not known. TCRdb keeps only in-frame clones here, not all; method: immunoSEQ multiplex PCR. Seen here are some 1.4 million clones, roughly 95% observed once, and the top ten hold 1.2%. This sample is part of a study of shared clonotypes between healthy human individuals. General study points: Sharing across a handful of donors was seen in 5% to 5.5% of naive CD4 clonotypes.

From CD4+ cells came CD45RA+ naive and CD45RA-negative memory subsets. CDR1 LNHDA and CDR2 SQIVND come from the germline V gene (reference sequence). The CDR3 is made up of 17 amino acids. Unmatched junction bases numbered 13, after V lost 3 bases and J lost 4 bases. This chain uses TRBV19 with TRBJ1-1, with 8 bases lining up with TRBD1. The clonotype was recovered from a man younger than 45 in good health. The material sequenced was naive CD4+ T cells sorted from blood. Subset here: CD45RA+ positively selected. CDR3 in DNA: TGTGCCAGTAGTATGGCGTTCGGGGAAGACAGGGGCACTGAAGCTTTCTTT. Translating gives CASSMAFGEDRGTEAFF.